Presented here are 27 T cell receptor beta chains from one specimen sequenced in a study of T cell responses to AZD1222 COVID-19 vaccine. Using immunoSEQ multiplex PCR, the repertoire was profiled, and TCRdb retains in-frame clones only, with some absent. The sample includes 150,000 to 200,000 clones, approximately 87% seen only once; the top ten take about 3%. The sequenced sample was peripheral blood, obtained on day 0 of MenACWY control vaccination. The source is an adult in good health.

In DNA form, the CDR3 reads TGTGCCAGCAGGACCAGGACAGGCAACTATGGCTACACCTTC. This encodes CASRTRTGNYGYTF. The V call is TRBV6-5, the J call TRBJ1-2; 7 nucleotides line up with TRBD1. This CDR3 spans 14 amino acids. V shed 6 bases, J shed 2 bases, and the junction held 6 bases outside the gene matches. Germline lookup yields CDR1 MNHEY and CDR2 SVGAGI.

This clone was observed once. The chain recombines TRBV5-4 with TRBJ2-5, with a tentative D call TRBD1 (5 bases). V was trimmed by 4 bases and J by 4 bases, leaving 11 bases between them. The germline CDR1 and CDR2 sequences are SGHNT and YYREEE (reference sequence). CDR3 length equals 13 residues. The chain's CDR3 is CASSVQGGETQYF. CDR3 coding DNA: TGTGCCAGCAGCGTGCAGGGCGGAGAGACCCAGTACTTC. The full variable domain, its missing parts supplied by reference TRBV5-4 and TRBJ2-5, is ETGVTQSPTHLIKTRGQQVTLRCSSQSGHNTVSWYQQALGQGPQFIFQYYREEENGRGNFPPRFSGLQFPNYSSELNVNALELDDSALYLCASSVQGGETQYFGPGTRLLVL.

The chain has TRBV2 and TRBJ2-7; D remains ambiguous. The CDR3 covers 14 residues. Germline CDR1 is SNHLY and CDR2 is FYNNEI. Between the trimmed V and J ends, which lost 3 bases and 6 bases, there was a span of 15 bases. The CDR3 reads CASSELPTPVEQYF. CDR3 nucleotide sequence: TGTGCCAGCAGTGAGCTGCCTACGCCGGTCGAGCAGTACTTC. Combining the CDR3 with reference TRBV2 and TRBJ2-7 gives the whole variable domain EPEVTQTPSHQVTQMGQEVILRCVPISNHLYFYWYRQILGQKVEFLVSFYNNEISEKSEIFDDQFSVERPDGSNFTLKIRSTKLEDSAMYFCASSELPTPVEQYFGPGTRLTVT.

This clone was detected only a few times. This sequence joins TRBV28 and TRBJ2-1, with TRBD2 matching over 9 bases. The CDR3 is 17 residues long. V shed 4 bases, J shed 5 bases, and the junction held 12 bases outside the gene matches. Germline-derived CDR1 and CDR2 are MDHEN and SYDVKM. The CDR3 loop is CASSSQIAGVRDNEQFF. CDR3 nucleotide sequence: TGTGCCAGCAGTTCTCAAATAGCGGGAGTCAGGGACAATGAGCAGTTCTTC.

The chain couples TRBV7-8 to TRBJ2-7; D gene uncertain. V was clipped by 4 bases and J by 1 base, with 14 bases between them. The CDR3 length is 15 residues. Germline-derived CDR1 and CDR2 are SGHVS and FQNEAQ. The CDR3 is CASSSPQASSYEQYF. DNA for the CDR3: TGTGCCAGCAGCTCCCCTCAGGCAAGTTCCTACGAGCAGTACTTC.

V is TRBV5-6 and J is TRBJ2-7, with D uncertain. The V end lost 1 base, the J end lost 0 bases, and 8 bases lay between the germline ends. This CDR3 is built from 14 residues. The V gene's germline CDR1 is SGHDT and CDR2 YYEEEE. CDR3 loop: CASSLLQSSYEQYF. CDR3 in DNA: TGTGCCAGCAGCTTGCTACAGAGCTCCTACGAGCAGTACTTC.

The chain recombines TRBV4-3 with TRBJ1-4, with 8 bases identical to TRBD1. This CDR3 has 17 amino acids. Germline-derived CDR1 and CDR2 are LGHNA and YSLEER. Losses at the gene ends were 0 bases for V and 8 bases for J; bases not matched to a gene: 11. The DNA of the CDR3 is TGCGCCAGCAGCCAAGATCGGGGAGACAGGGGCGTCGAAAAACTGTTTTTT. It encodes CASSQDRGDRGVEKLFF.

This chain's CDR3 is CAWSVGQEYNSPLHF. The CDR3 region has the DNA TGTGCCTGGAGTGTAGGGCAGGAATATAATTCACCCCTCCACTTT. The rearrangement uses TRBV30 and TRBJ1-6; D is undetermined. CDR1 is GTSNPN and CDR2 is SVGIG in the germline V gene (reference sequence). Trimming cost V 0 bases and J 4 bases, with 10 bases left between them. The CDR3 length is 15 residues.

The chain is built from TRBV3-1 (or the pseudogene TRBV3-2) and TRBJ1-3; no reliable D call. There are 16 residues in the CDR3. V lost 4 bases, J lost 9 bases, and 22 bases lay in between. From germline, CDR1 is LGHDT and CDR2 YNNKEL (reference sequence). The DNA of the CDR3 is TGTGCCAGCAGCCGCTTGGGAACCTCCGGAGAGTCCACCATATATTTT. This translates into CASSRLGTSGESTIYF.

The chain couples TRBV30 to TRBJ1-1; D gene uncertain. V gave up 3 bases and J gave up 0 bases, with 11 bases separating them. This CDR3 region has 14 residues. Germline assignment: CDR1 GTSNPN and CDR2 SVGIG (reference sequence). CDR3 sequence (DNA): TGTGCCTGGAGCCTTCGGGAGCTGAACACTGAAGCTTTCTTT. This codes for CAWSLRELNTEAFF. Combining the CDR3 with reference TRBV30 and TRBJ1-1 gives the whole variable domain SQTIHQWPATLVQPVGSPLSLECTVEGTSNPNLYWYRQAAGRGLQLLFYSVGIGQISSEVPQNLSASRPQDRQFILSSKKLLLSDSGFYLCAWSLRELNTEAFFGQGTRLTVV.

The table lists this clone with a few counts. V usage is TRBV7-8 and J usage is TRBJ2-7; TRBD2 matches 9 bases. The trim removed 2 bases at V and 4 bases at J, leaving 6 bases unmatched. The CDR3 is 15 amino acids. Germline V lookup: CDR1 SGHVS, CDR2 FQNEAQ. The CDR3 loop is CASSLLAGAGYEQYF. Here the CDR3 DNA reads TGTGCCAGCAGCTTATTAGCGGGAGCCGGGTACGAGCAGTACTTC.

The chain links TRBV28 to TRBJ2-1; 8 positions agree with TRBD1. CDR3 length equals 13 residues. The germline V gene has CDR1 MDHEN and CDR2 SYDVKM. With 6 bases clipped from V and 8 bases from J, the junction kept 6 bases outside the gene matches. Here the CDR3 DNA reads TGTGCCAGCAGCAGGACAGGGACGTATGAGCAGTTCTTC. Translating it yields CASSRTGTYEQFF.

V usage is TRBV3-1 (or the pseudogene TRBV3-2) and J usage is TRBJ2-2; D is possibly TRBD1 or TRBD2 (5 bases each). The V and J ends lost 8 bases and 0 bases respectively, with 10 bases between them. The CDR3 is 14 residues long. Per germline, CDR1 LGHDT and CDR2 YNNKEL (reference sequence). The CDR3 DNA reads TGTGCCAGCTCCGGGACCACGAACACCGGGGAGCTGTTTTTT. It encodes CASSGTTNTGELFF.

This clone turned up a few times. This chain's CDR3 is CASSQDLGGVGSAPYEQYF. The CDR3 bases are TGTGCCAGCAGCCAAGATCTGGGGGGAGTGGGAAGTGCCCCCTACGAGCAGTACTTC. The chain joins TRBV4-2 to TRBJ2-7; weak D call: TRBD2 (6 bases). The CDR3 extends over 19 amino acids. The germline V gene encodes CDR1 LGHNA and CDR2 YNFKEQ. V shed 0 bases and J shed 2 bases, with 23 bases lying between them.

The chain employs TRBV28 and TRBJ1-2; D is uncertain. There are 14 residues in the CDR3. Germline V gene lookup returns CDR1 MDHEN and CDR2 SYDVKM. V was shortened by 6 bases and J by 4 bases, with 15 bases between the two germline ends. The CDR3 here is CASRSRTESYGYTF. The CDR3 coding sequence is TGTGCCAGCAGATCCCGGACGGAGAGCTATGGCTACACCTTC.

The chain combines TRBV9 with TRBJ2-1; tentatively, D is TRBD2 (6 bases). The CDR3 spans 15 residues. Deletions cut 4 bases from V and 1 base from J, with 12 bases between. CDR1 and CDR2 from the germline V gene are SGDLS and YYNGEE. The CDR3 reads CASSPGLSSYNEQFF. CDR3 DNA sequence: TGTGCCAGCAGCCCGGGACTCTCTTCCTACAATGAGCAGTTCTTC. Full variable domain (outside the CDR3, taken from reference TRBV9 and TRBJ2-1): DSGVTQTPKHLITATGQRVTLRCSPRSGDLSVYWYQQSLDQGLQFLIQYYNGEERAKGNILERFSAQQFPDLHSELNLSSLELGDSALYFCASSPGLSSYNEQFFGPGTRLTVL.

The J gene is TRBJ2-2, the V gene TRBV19; 12 bases map to TRBD2. V was pared by 5 bases and J by 6 bases, with 13 bases of the junction left unmatched. The germline CDR1 and CDR2 sequences are LNHDA and SQIVND (reference sequence). This CDR3 comprises 18 residues. CDR3 DNA: TGTGCCAGTAGTGGTGGGCTAGCGGGAGGGCCTTTTGCCGGGGAGCTGTTTTTT. Translated, it gives CASSGGLAGGPFAGELFF.

The chain links TRBV3-1 (or the pseudogene TRBV3-2) to TRBJ1-6; 7 bases are a match to TRBD1. The length of the CDR3 is 13 residues. The V gene's germline CDR1 is LGHDT and CDR2 YNNKEL (reference sequence). J was trimmed by 5 bases and V by 5 bases; bases with no gene match: 0. In DNA form, the CDR3 reads TGTGCCAGCAGCACAGGGGATAATTCACCCCTCCACTTT. Amino acid sequence: CASSTGDNSPLHF.

CDR3 sequence (DNA): TGTGCCACCAGTGATGCGGGGGCTTCGGACGAGCAGTACTTC. As protein: CATSDAGASDEQYF. The rearrangement joins TRBV24-1 to TRBJ2-7; possibly TRBD2 for D (7 bases). CDR1 is KGHDR and CDR2 is SFDVKD in the germline V gene. V dropped 3 bases and J dropped 5 bases, with 13 bases sitting between them. This CDR3 is built from 14 residues.

The rearrangement links TRBV30 to TRBJ1-2; the match to TRBD1 covers 9 bases. J gave up 7 bases and V 4 bases, and 10 bases lay outside the gene matches. This CDR3 comprises 14 residues. Germline-derived CDR1 and CDR2 are GTSNPN and SVGIG (reference sequence). The CDR3 sequence is CAWILGQGISGYTF. The CDR3 DNA reads TGTGCCTGGATTCTGGGACAGGGTATTTCTGGCTACACCTTC.

This clone was recorded once. The chain is built from TRBV27 and TRBJ2-7; the D gene is possibly TRBD1 (5 bases). The CDR3 totals 14 residues. CDR1 MNHEY and CDR2 SMNVEV come from the germline V gene (reference sequence). V was pared by 0 bases and J by 5 bases, with 11 bases between. For the CDR3, the DNA is TGTGCCAGCAGTTTATCCAGGGTTTACGACGAGCAGTACTTC. It is translated as CASSLSRVYDEQYF.

CDR3 nucleotides: TGTGCCAGCCGCGCTGGGGGCCAAGAGGCTTCACCCCTCCACTTT. Translating gives CASRAGGQEASPLHF. This chain joins TRBV6-5 and TRBJ1-6; tentatively, D is TRBD1 (6 bases). The V end was cut by 8 bases, the J end by 9 bases, with 20 bases between. CDR1 is MNHEY, CDR2 SVGAGI, per germline. This CDR3 spans 15 amino acids.

The chain combines TRBV7-9 with TRBJ1-3; possible D gene TRBD1, 5 bases. The CDR3 is 15 amino acids. Trimming removed 3 bases from V and 0 bases from J, with 9 bases in between. Germline CDR1 is SEHNR and CDR2 is FQNEAQ (reference sequence). CDR3 nucleotide sequence: TGTGCCAGCAGCTTCTCAGGGTACTCTGGAAACACCATATATTTT. Translating it yields CASSFSGYSGNTIYF.

The V call is TRBV7-2, the J call TRBJ2-5; D is unclear. Germline V gene lookup returns CDR1 SGHTA and CDR2 FQGNSA. The length of the CDR3 is 12 residues. V lost 5 bases, J lost 7 bases, and 11 bases lay in between. For the CDR3, the DNA is TGTGCCAGCAGCCCCATGATCGGGACCCAGTACTTC. It codes for CASSPMIGTQYF.

The chain combines TRBV3-1 (or the pseudogene TRBV3-2) with TRBJ2-3; TRBD2 matches 10 bases. Germline V gene data show CDR1 as LGHDT and CDR2 as YNNKEL (reference sequence). The CDR3 contains 16 residues. The V and J ends lost 2 bases and 2 bases, in that order; junction bases with no gene match: 4. In DNA form, the CDR3 reads TGTGCCAGCAGCCAATCGGGACTAGCGTACACAGATACGCAGTATTTT. This encodes CASSQSGLAYTDTQYF.

The table lists this clone with a few counts. This chain uses TRBV6-5 with TRBJ1-6; D not resolved. This CDR3 has 13 residues. Trimming removed 2 bases at V and 3 bases at J, with 2 bases between. Germline V gene sequence: CDR1 MNHEY, CDR2 SVGAGI. This CDR3 is CASSYGYNSPLHF. The CDR3 DNA reads as TGTGCCAGCAGTTACGGCTATAATTCACCCCTCCACTTT.

The J gene is TRBJ2-7, the V gene TRBV11-3; D not resolved. V was pared by 2 bases and J by 3 bases, with 8 bases between. The germline V gene encodes CDR1 SGHNT and CDR2 YENEEA. The CDR3 covers 13 residues. The CDR3 DNA follows: TGTGCCAGCAGCTTAATCCTTGACTACGAGCAGTACTTC. Protein sequence: CASSLILDYEQYF.